The 5 T cell receptor beta chains reported below all come from one sample, sequenced in a study of T-cell memory formation after mild COVID-19. MiXCR was run by TCRdb on the 5' RACE reads, yielding one entry per CDR3 protein. The data contain 250,000 to 300,000 distinct CDR3 sequences, 15% to 20% of them singletons. Specimen: PBMCs or a T cell subset sorted from them (not recorded which). The receptors stem from a man between 18 and 29 years old who had mild COVID-19 (a few samples of this study predate the infection). Cell type and time point are not known.

There are a few counts of this clonotype. The chain joins TRBV6-2 or TRBV6-3 to TRBJ2-7; no clear D. Trimming removed 6 bases from V and 0 bases from J, with 15 bases in between. CDR1 and CDR2 from the germline V gene are MNHEY and SVGEGT. This CDR3 is built from 15 residues. The CDR3 nucleotides are TGTGCCAGCAGCACCCCGCATTACAGCTCCTACGAGCAGTACGTC. It encodes CASSTPHYSSYEQYV.

The rearrangement links TRBV5-1 to TRBJ2-7, with D perhaps matching TRBD1 or TRBD2 (5 bases each). The CDR3 has 16 residues. V was clipped by 4 bases and J by 4 bases, with 21 bases between them. Germline-derived CDR1 and CDR2 are SGHRS and YFSETQ. This CDR3 is CASSPARRGDGYEQYF. CDR3 in DNA: TGCGCCAGCAGCCCCGCTCGCCGGGGCGACGGATACGAGCAGTACTTC. Drawing the rest from reference TRBV5-1 and TRBJ2-7, the complete variable domain is KAGVTQTPRYLIKTRGQQVTLSCSPISGHRSVSWYQQTPGQGLQFLFEYFSETQRNKGNFPGRFSGRQFSNSRSEMNVSTLELGDSALYLCASSPARRGDGYEQYFGPGTRLTVT.

This chain joins TRBV7-2 and TRBJ1-5; D not certain. Germline CDR1 SGHTA, CDR2 FQGNSA. This CDR3 is 14 amino acids long. Trimming shortened V by 1 base and J by 7 bases, and 11 bases separated the two germline ends. The CDR3 region is CASSLGEFGQPQHF. As DNA, the CDR3 is TGTGCCAGCAGCTTAGGGGAGTTTGGCCAGCCCCAGCATTTT.

This clonotype occurred many times. DNA of the CDR3: TGTGCCAGCAGCTTAGGAGCCAGCTCTGGAAACACCATATATTTT. Protein sequence: CASSLGASSGNTIYF. V usage is TRBV7-6 and J usage is TRBJ1-3; D gene uncertain. Trimming cost V 1 base and J 0 bases, with 7 bases left between them. The CDR3 extends over 15 amino acids. In germline, CDR1 is SGHVS, CDR2 FNYEAQ.

The chain has TRBV4-2 and TRBJ2-3; D is possibly TRBD1 or TRBD2 (6 bases each). From germline, CDR1 is LGHNA and CDR2 YNFKEQ. Trimming removed 3 bases at V and 4 bases at J, with 14 bases between. CDR3 length: 15 amino acids. The CDR3 loop is CASSHNGGGADTQYF. Here the CDR3 DNA reads TGTGCCAGCAGCCACAACGGGGGCGGAGCAGATACGCAGTATTTT.